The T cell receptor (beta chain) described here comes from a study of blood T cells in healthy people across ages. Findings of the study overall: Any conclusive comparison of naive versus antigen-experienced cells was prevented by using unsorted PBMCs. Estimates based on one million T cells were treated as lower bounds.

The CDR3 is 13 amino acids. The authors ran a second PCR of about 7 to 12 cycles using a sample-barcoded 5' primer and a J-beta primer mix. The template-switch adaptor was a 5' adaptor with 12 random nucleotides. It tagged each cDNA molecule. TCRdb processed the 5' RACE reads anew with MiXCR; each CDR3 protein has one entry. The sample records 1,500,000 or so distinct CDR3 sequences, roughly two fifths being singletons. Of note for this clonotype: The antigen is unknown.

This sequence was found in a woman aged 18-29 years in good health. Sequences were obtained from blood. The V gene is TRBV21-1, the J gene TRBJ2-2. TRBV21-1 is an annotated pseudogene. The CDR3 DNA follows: TGTGCCAGCAGATCCGTGGGGACCGGGGAGCTGTTTTTT. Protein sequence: CASRSVGTGELFF.